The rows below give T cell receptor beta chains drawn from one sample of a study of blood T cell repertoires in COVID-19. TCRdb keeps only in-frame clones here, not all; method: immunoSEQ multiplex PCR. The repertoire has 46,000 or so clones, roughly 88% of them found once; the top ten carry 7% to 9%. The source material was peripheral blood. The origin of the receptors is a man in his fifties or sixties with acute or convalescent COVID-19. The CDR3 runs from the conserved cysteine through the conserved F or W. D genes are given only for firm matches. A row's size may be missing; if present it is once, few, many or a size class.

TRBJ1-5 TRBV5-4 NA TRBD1 CASSRDRAQPQHF TGTGCCAGCAGTCGTGACAGGGCCCAGCCCCAGCATTTT
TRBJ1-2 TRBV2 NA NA CASSETLGYGYTF TGTGCCAGCAGTGAAACGCTAGGATATGGCTACACCTTC
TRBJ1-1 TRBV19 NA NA CASQQGLGDTEAFF TGTGCCAGCCAGCAGGGGCTTGGGGACACTGAAGCTTTCTTT
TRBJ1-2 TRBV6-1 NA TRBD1 CASSVPGTGSNYGYTF TGTGCCAGCAGTGTCCCCGGGACAGGGTCTAACTATGGCTACACCTTC
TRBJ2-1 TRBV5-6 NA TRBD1 CASSWRDRGDEQFF TGTGCCAGCAGCTGGAGGGACAGGGGTGATGAGCAGTTCTTC
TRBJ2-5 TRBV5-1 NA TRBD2 CASSLRLAGGGETQYF TGCGCCAGCAGCTTACGACTAGCGGGGGGCGGCGAGACCCAGTACTTC
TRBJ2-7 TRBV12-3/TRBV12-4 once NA CASIRREYEQYF TGTGCCAGCATCAGGAGGGAGTACGAGCAGTACTTC
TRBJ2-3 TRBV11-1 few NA CASSFGGAGVADTQYF TGTGCCAGCAGCTTTGGGGGGGCCGGTGTCGCAGATACGCAGTATTTT
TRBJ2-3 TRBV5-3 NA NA CARSPRRDTQYF TGTGCCAGAAGCCCTAGGCGAGATACGCAGTATTTT
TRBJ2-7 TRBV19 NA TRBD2 CASSTGTSNRDEQYF TGTGCCAGTAGTACCGGGACTAGCAATCGGGACGAGCAGTACTTC
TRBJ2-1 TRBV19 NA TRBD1 CASRQQGKSNEQFF TGTGCCAGTAGACAACAGGGGAAAAGCAATGAGCAGTTCTTC
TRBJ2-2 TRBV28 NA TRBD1 CASRGTAGELFF TGTGCCAGCAGGGGGACAGCCGGGGAGCTGTTTTTT
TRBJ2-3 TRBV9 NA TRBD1 CASSTTGDRGRDTQYF TGTGCCAGCAGCACAACCGGGGACAGGGGCCGAGATACGCAGTATTTT
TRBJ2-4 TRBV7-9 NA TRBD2 CASSRTSGTKNIQYF TGTGCCAGCAGCCGGACTAGCGGGACCAAAAACATTCAGTACTTC
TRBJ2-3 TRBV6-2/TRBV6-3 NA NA CASSRQASTDTQYF TGTGCCAGCAGTCGACAGGCCAGCACAGATACGCAGTATTTT
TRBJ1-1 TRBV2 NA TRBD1 CASSESALQGVNTEAFF TGTGCCAGCAGTGAATCGGCCCTACAGGGGGTGAACACTGAAGCTTTCTTT
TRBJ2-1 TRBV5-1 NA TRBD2 CASSLPSGSGYNEQFF TGCGCCAGCAGCTTGCCTAGCGGGAGCGGATACAATGAGCAGTTCTTC
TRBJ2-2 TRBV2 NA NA CASSALASNTGELFF TGTGCCAGCAGTGCTTTAGCCTCGAACACCGGGGAGCTGTTTTTT
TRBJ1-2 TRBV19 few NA CASSFREDGYTF TGTGCCAGTAGTTTCAGGGAAGATGGCTACACCTTC
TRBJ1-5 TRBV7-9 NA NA CASSFPGSNQPQHF TGTGCCAGCAGCTTTCCCGGTAGCAATCAGCCCCAGCATTTT
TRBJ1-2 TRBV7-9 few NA CASSLEEVAFHGYTF TGTGCCAGCAGCCTAGAGGAGGTGGCTTTTCATGGCTACACCTTC
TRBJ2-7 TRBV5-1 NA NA CASSPWPPGLTDTSYEQYF TGCGCCAGCAGCCCCTGGCCCCCCGGACTTACAGATACTTCCTACGAGCAGTACTTC
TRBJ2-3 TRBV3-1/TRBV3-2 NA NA CASSQGLTDTQYF TGTGCCAGCAGCCAAGGACTCACAGATACGCAGTATTTT
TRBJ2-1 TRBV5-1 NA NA CASSLDNYDNEQFF TGCGCCAGCAGCTTGGATAATTATGACAATGAGCAGTTCTTC
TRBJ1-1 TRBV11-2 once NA CASSLGQLGEAFF TGTGCCAGCAGCTTAGGACAGCTAGGTGAAGCTTTCTTT
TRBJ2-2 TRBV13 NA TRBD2 CASSPGLAGATGELFF TGTGCCAGCAGCCCCGGACTAGCGGGGGCCACCGGGGAGCTGTTTTTT
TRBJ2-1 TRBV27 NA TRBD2 CASTPAGGSGTEQFF TGTGCCAGCACCCCCGCCGGGGGTAGCGGGACAGAGCAGTTCTTC
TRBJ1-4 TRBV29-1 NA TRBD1 CSVVGQGEKLFF TGCAGCGTTGTGGGACAGGGTGAAAAACTGTTTTTT
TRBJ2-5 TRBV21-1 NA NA CASSKDGRVWETQYF TGTGCCAGCAGCAAAGACGGCAGGGTTTGGGAGACCCAGTACTTC
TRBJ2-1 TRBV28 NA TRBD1 CAIQSLGVQGAVGYNEQFF TGTGCCATCCAGAGTTTAGGGGTTCAGGGGGCGGTGGGGTACAATGAGCAGTTCTTC
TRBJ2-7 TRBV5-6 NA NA CASSGGDRAYEQYF TGTGCCAGCAGCGGAGGGGACAGAGCCTACGAGCAGTACTTC
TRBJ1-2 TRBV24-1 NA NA CATSDRGSGYTF TGTGCCACCAGCGATAGGGGTTCTGGCTACACCTTC
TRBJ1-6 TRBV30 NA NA CAWSEGVVNSPLHF TGTGCCTGGAGTGAGGGGGTTGTGAATTCACCCCTCCACTTT
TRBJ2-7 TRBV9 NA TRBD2 CASSPWEGSSYEQYF TGTGCCAGCAGCCCCTGGGAGGGGTCCTCCTACGAGCAGTACTTC
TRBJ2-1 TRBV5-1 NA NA CASSGGPENYNEQFF TGCGCCAGCAGCGGGGGCCCGGAAAACTACAATGAGCAGTTCTTC
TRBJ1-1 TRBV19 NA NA CASRESWTQMNTEAFF TGTGCCAGCCGGGAGTCTTGGACTCAAATGAACACTGAAGCTTTCTTT
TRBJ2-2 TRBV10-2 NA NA CASSPGTSTGELFF TGCGCCAGCAGTCCCGGGACATCGACCGGGGAGCTGTTTTTT
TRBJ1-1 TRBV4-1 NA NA CASSQDGGRTEAFF TGCGCCAGCAGCCAAGATGGGGGCCGCACTGAAGCTTTCTTT
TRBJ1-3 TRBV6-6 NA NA CASTPSSGNTIYF TGTGCCAGCACTCCCAGCTCTGGAAACACCATATATTTT
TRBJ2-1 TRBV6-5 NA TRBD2 CATHLGLTSNEQFF TGTGCCACCCATCTGGGACTAACCTCCAATGAGCAGTTCTTC
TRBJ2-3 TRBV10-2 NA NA CATPGNGTDTQYF TGCGCCACCCCGGGGAATGGCACAGATACGCAGTATTTT
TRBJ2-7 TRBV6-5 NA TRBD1 CASSAGGEQYF TGTGCCAGCAGCGCAGGGGGCGAGCAGTACTTC
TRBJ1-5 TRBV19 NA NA CASRYGPLGHQPQHF TGTGCCAGTAGATATGGGCCACTGGGCCATCAGCCCCAGCATTTT
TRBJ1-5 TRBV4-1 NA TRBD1 CASSRGTGSGQPQHF TGCGCCAGCAGCCGTGGGACAGGGTCTGGTCAGCCCCAGCATTTT
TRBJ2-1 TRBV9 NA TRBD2 CASSVGTSGSVYEQFF TGTGCCAGCAGCGTAGGGACTAGCGGGAGTGTATATGAGCAGTTCTTC
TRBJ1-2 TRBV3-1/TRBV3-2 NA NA CASSQDLEYGYTF TGTGCCAGCAGCCAAGACCTGGAGTATGGCTACACCTTC
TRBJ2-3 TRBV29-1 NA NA CSVEDSGVPDTQYF TGCAGCGTTGAAGATTCCGGGGTACCAGATACGCAGTATTTT
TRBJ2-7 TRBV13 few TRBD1 CASSTGDEQYF TGTGCCAGCAGCACAGGGGACGAGCAGTACTTC
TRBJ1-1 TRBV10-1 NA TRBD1 CASRRDRENTEAFF TGCGCCAGCAGGAGGGACAGGGAGAACACTGAAGCTTTCTTT
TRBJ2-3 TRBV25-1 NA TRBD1 CASNRGADTQYF TGTGCCAGCAACAGGGGTGCAGATACGCAGTATTTT
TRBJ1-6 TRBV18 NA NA CASSQETAPLHF TGTGCCAGCTCACAAGAGACAGCACCCCTCCACTTT
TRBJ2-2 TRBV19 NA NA CASSIRSSAGGELFF TGTGCCAGTAGTATCAGGTCTAGCGCTGGCGGGGAGCTGTTTTTT
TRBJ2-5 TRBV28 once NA CASSRPQGGLRETQYF TGTGCCAGCAGCCGCCCACAGGGAGGGCTACGAGAGACCCAGTACTTC
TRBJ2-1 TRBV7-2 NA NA CASSLVLGSYNEQFF TGTGCCAGCAGCTTAGTTCTGGGGAGCTACAATGAGCAGTTCTTC
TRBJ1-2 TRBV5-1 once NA CASSLGGAGIDYGYTF TGCGCCAGCAGCTTGGGTGGGGCAGGGATCGACTATGGCTACACCTTC
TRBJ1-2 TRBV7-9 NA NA CASSRYGPRGSYGYTF TGTGCCAGCAGCCGGTACGGGCCTCGGGGGAGCTATGGCTACACCTTC
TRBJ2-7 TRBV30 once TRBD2 CAWSVNSGRGYEQYF TGTGCCTGGAGTGTTAATAGCGGGAGAGGATACGAGCAGTACTTC
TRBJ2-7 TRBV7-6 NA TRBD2 CASSPEGFSGKAEQYF TGTGCCAGCAGCCCAGAGGGATTTAGCGGGAAGGCCGAGCAGTACTTC
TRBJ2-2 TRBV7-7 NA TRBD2 CASSSGLAGTGELFF TGTGCCAGCAGCTCGGGACTAGCGGGCACCGGGGAGCTGTTTTTT
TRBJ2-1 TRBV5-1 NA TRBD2 CASSRIAGGEGNEQFF TGCGCCAGCAGCCGGATAGCGGGAGGGGAAGGCAATGAGCAGTTCTTC